The sample holds a few counts of the clone carrying this TCR beta chain. Antigen: not known. These data come from a study of cytomegalovirus exposure and HLA in healthy donors. Points from the study as a whole: With later analysis, a missense DCLRE1C variant became linked to TCR beta V- and J-gene trimming. The likely origin of a cluster of highly shared sequence variants was a sequencing artifact. Analyses of presence and absence presupposed an approximately uniform sequencing depth across donors. The majority of CMV-associated TCR beta chains were reported as apparently HLA-restricted in a later analysis.

V lost 8 bases and J lost 9; bases outside the gene matches: 8. Germline assignment: CDR1 MDHEN and CDR2 SYDVKM. The CDR3 length is 13 residues. 60 Vbeta and 13 Jbeta primers were used in PCR. TCRdb's table, derived via immunoSEQ multiplex PCR, lists solely in-frame clones and lacks some. Of 150,000 to 200,000 clones in the sample, around 78% were seen once. The chain has TRBV28 and TRBJ2-1; TRBD2 agrees at 9 bases. This sequence was found in a woman in her 40s in good health and CMV-seronegative. Sequencing was carried out using PBMCs. The CDR3 DNA is TGTGCCAGCCAGGGGCGGGGGGGGCGTGAGCAGTTCTTC. Residues: CASQGRGGREQFF.